This passage covers 16 T cell receptor beta chains from one sample sequenced in a study of blood T cell repertoires in COVID-19. Here immunoSEQ multiplex PCR was the method, and the copy in TCRdb shows in-frame clones only, minus some. The data hold more than 200,000 clones, with about 85% observed a single time. Sequenced input: peripheral blood. These receptor sequences come from a woman aged 45 to 65 with COVID-19, enrolled during active disease.

The chain uses TRBV7-9 and TRBJ2-7, with a possible D match to TRBD2 (6 bases). The CDR3 consists of 12 residues. V shed 6 bases and J shed 7 bases, with 13 bases lying between them. Germline CDR1 is SEHNR and CDR2 is FQNEAQ (reference sequence). The CDR3 region has the DNA TGTGCCAGCAGTCATCAAGGAGGGGAGCAGTACTTC. Its translation: CASSHQGGEQYF.

This clone was counted once. The rearrangement uses TRBV7-2 and TRBJ2-1; unclear D gene. Germline CDR1 and CDR2: SGHTA and FQGNSA. V was shortened by 1 base and J by 5 bases, with 15 bases between the two germline ends. The CDR3 has 16 amino acids. The CDR3 nucleotides are TGTGCCAGCAGCTTAGTGGCTCCCCTGCAAAACAATGAGCAGTTCTTC. Translation: CASSLVAPLQNNEQFF.

This chain uses TRBV19 with TRBJ2-5; a possible D gene is TRBD2 (6 bases). The germline CDR1 and CDR2 sequences are LNHDA and SQIVND (reference sequence). This CDR3 is built from 15 residues. The V gene lost 8 bases and the J gene lost 5 bases, with 21 bases spanning the gap. CDR3 in DNA: TGTGCCAGTGGGGAGCGGGCAGGAGCGCGTGAGACCCAGTACTTC. This translates into CASGERAGARETQYF.

In this sample, this clone turned up once. The chain uses TRBV3-1 (or the pseudogene TRBV3-2) and TRBJ2-5; D possibly corresponds to TRBD2 (6 bases). The CDR3 is 14 amino acids. V shed 2 bases and J shed 4 bases, with 11 bases lying between them. Germline V gene data show CDR1 as LGHDT and CDR2 as YNNKEL (reference sequence). The CDR3 DNA reads as TGTGCCAGCAGCCAATGGGGGGATGGAGAGACCCAGTACTTC. Its protein is CASSQWGDGETQYF.

The CDR3 sequence: CASSSGRASGGAGTDTQYF. In DNA, the CDR3 is TGTGCCAGCAGCTCAGGGAGGGCTAGCGGGGGGGCCGGCACAGATACGCAGTATTTT. This sequence joins TRBV11-2 and TRBJ2-3; 12 bases map to TRBD2. V lost 4 bases, J lost 1 base, and 12 bases stayed unmatched. Germline CDR1 and CDR2: SGHAT and FQNNGV. The CDR3 totals 19 residues.

The chain couples TRBV5-1 to TRBJ2-7, with TRBD2 matching 7 bases. V shed 6 bases, J shed 0 bases, and the junction held 6 bases outside the gene matches. This CDR3 is built from 14 residues. Germline CDR1 reads SGHRS; CDR2 reads YFSETQ. The CDR3 loop reads CASKGGATSYEQYF. CDR3 nucleotide sequence: TGCGCCAGCAAGGGAGGGGCCACCTCCTACGAGCAGTACTTC.

This clone was seen a single time. This sequence joins TRBV5-1 and TRBJ2-2; D is unclear. This CDR3 is built from 14 residues. Per germline, CDR1 SGHRS and CDR2 YFSETQ. The V and J ends lost 6 bases and 0 bases respectively, with 9 bases between them. In nucleotides, the CDR3 is TGCGCCAGCAACGACACCCCGAACACCGGGGAGCTGTTTTTT. Amino acid sequence: CASNDTPNTGELFF.

This sequence joins TRBV29-1 and TRBJ2-7, with TRBD1 matching over 9 bases. Germline V CDR1 and CDR2: SQVTM, ANQGSEA. V lost 4 bases and J lost 3; bases outside the gene matches: 10. The CDR3 totals 15 residues. CDR3 nucleotide sequence: TGCAGCGTTGTAGTTTCGGGACAGGGTTACTACGAGCAGTACTTC. Translated, it gives CSVVVSGQGYYEQYF.

This clone is labeled medium-sized. This sequence joins TRBV5-5 and TRBJ1-2; possible D gene TRBD1, 6 bases. There are 16 residues in the CDR3. Germline CDR1 reads SGHKS; CDR2 reads YYEKEE (reference sequence). V was shortened by 2 bases and J by 6 bases, with 20 bases between the two germline ends. CDR3 amino acids: CASSFDTGTPSNGYTF. CDR3 in DNA: TGTGCCAGCAGCTTCGATACAGGGACGCCGTCGAATGGCTACACCTTC.

This clone was recorded a few times. This chain joins TRBV11-2 and TRBJ2-3; 10 nucleotides match TRBD2. In germline, CDR1 is SGHAT, CDR2 FQNNGV. The CDR3 runs 17 residues. The J segment lost 1 base and the V segment lost 1 base, leaving 5 bases of the junction unmatched. In DNA form, the CDR3 reads TGTGCCAGCAGCTTAGGGGTAGCGGGGGGCCGCACAGATACGCAGTATTTT. It codes for CASSLGVAGGRTDTQYF.

This chain uses TRBV10-3 with TRBJ2-5; 8 bases are a match to TRBD2. This CDR3 is built from 21 residues. Germline trimming cut 2 bases from V and 4 bases from J; bases unmatched to any gene: 24. The germline V gene encodes CDR1 ENHRY and CDR2 SYGVKD. CDR3 sequence reads: CAISEPSTRALAGSSPETQYF. CDR3 in DNA: TGTGCCATCAGTGAGCCTTCGACTAGGGCCTTAGCGGGGAGTTCTCCAGAGACCCAGTACTTC.

The rearrangement joins TRBV6-5 to TRBJ1-1; D remains ambiguous. Germline V gives CDR1 MNHEY, CDR2 SVGAGI. This CDR3 region has 13 residues. The V end lost 6 bases, the J end lost 3 bases, and 11 bases lay between the germline ends. The chain's CDR3 is CASSKTGYTEAFF. The CDR3 DNA sequence: TGTGCCAGCAGCAAAACGGGGTACACTGAAGCTTTCTTT.

The chain links TRBV21-1 to TRBJ1-1. TRBV21-1 is recorded as a pseudogene. CDR3 length: 14 residues. CDR3 bases: TGTGCCAGCAGCAAAGTTTTCGGGAACACTGAAGCTTTCTTT. Amino acid sequence: CASSKVFGNTEAFF.

The DNA of the CDR3 is TGTGCCAGCAGCAAAGGAGGCCAAGACAGATTTTACGAGCAGTACTTC. It encodes CASSKGGQDRFYEQYF. This rearrangement joins TRBV21-1 to TRBJ2-7; TRBD1 reflects the table's D call only, with no check against the DNA. TRBV21-1 is a known pseudogene. The CDR3 has 16 residues.

In DNA, the CDR3 is TGTGCCAGCAGTGTTGAGCCAACGCAGTATTTT. Translation gives CASSVEPTQYF. The genes are TRBV2 and TRBJ2-3; no reliable D call. This CDR3 is built from 11 residues. V gave up 4 bases and J gave up 9 bases, with 8 bases separating them. Germline V gene sequence: CDR1 SNHLY, CDR2 FYNNEI.

This clone occurred a few times. The genes are TRBV27 and TRBJ2-2, with a weak D call TRBD2 (6 bases). In germline, CDR1 is MNHEY, CDR2 SMNVEV (reference sequence). Deletions cut 7 bases from V and 5 bases from J, with 14 bases between. The length of the CDR3 is 14 residues. The DNA of the CDR3 is TGTGCCAGCACCACAGCCCGGGGGACCGGGGAGCTGTTTTTT. It translates to CASTTARGTGELFF.